These T cell receptor beta chains were read from a single sample in a study of blood T cell repertoires in COVID-19. Using immunoSEQ multiplex PCR, the repertoire was profiled, and TCRdb retains in-frame clones only, with some absent. The sample shows some 130,000 clones, 88% of them seen only once. Sequenced material: peripheral blood. Receptors originate from a man between 50 and 59 years old with acute or convalescent COVID-19. CDR3s include the opening cysteine and the closing phenylalanine or tryptophan. Fields, in order: V gene, CDR3 length, CDR3 protein.

v_call: TRBV18; cdr3_length: 14; cdr3_aa: CASSPNGGSYEQYF
v_call: TRBV5-4; cdr3_length: 15; cdr3_aa: CASSLVADSYNEQFF
v_call: TRBV7-9; cdr3_length: 13; cdr3_aa: CASSLSEGTEAFF
v_call: TRBV5-1; cdr3_length: 15; cdr3_aa: CASSLDMGGNYGYTF
v_call: TRBV6-1; cdr3_length: 15; cdr3_aa: CASSEGTSGSDTQYF
v_call: TRBV7-9; cdr3_length: 15; cdr3_aa: CASSLYDRGDSPLHF
v_call: TRBV6-5; cdr3_length: 16; cdr3_aa: CASSYSGTGVGQPQHF
v_call: TRBV18; cdr3_length: 15; cdr3_aa: CASSPRQFSGNEQFF
v_call: TRBV6-5; cdr3_length: 14; cdr3_aa: CASSYSRDTGPLHF
v_call: TRBV18; cdr3_length: 14; cdr3_aa: CASSGLAGGNEQFF
v_call: TRBV11-3; cdr3_length: 14; cdr3_aa: CASSLASSWNEQFF
v_call: TRBV18; cdr3_length: 15; cdr3_aa: CASSPIQGSTGELFF
v_call: TRBV7-2; cdr3_length: 15; cdr3_aa: CASSSPGTGNIGYTF
v_call: TRBV4-2; cdr3_length: 17; cdr3_aa: CASNRGLAGGPKNIQYF
v_call: TRBV5-1; cdr3_length: 15; cdr3_aa: CASSTGQGEAGELFF
v_call: TRBV28; cdr3_length: 15; cdr3_aa: CASKTAGGPGETQYF
v_call: TRBV13; cdr3_length: 14; cdr3_aa: CASSPASVTYEQYF
v_call: TRBV5-1; cdr3_length: 13; cdr3_aa: CASSLVPTGEQYF
v_call: TRBV5-1; cdr3_length: 17; cdr3_aa: CASSGRSAGGLFNEQFF
v_call: TRBV10-1; cdr3_length: 17; cdr3_aa: CASSSVGQAPRDTEAFF
v_call: TRBV3-1/TRBV3-2; cdr3_length: 15; cdr3_aa: CASSPLQRANYGYTF
v_call: TRBV19; cdr3_length: 18; cdr3_aa: CASSIGRFLGRSNQPQHF
v_call: TRBV7-6; cdr3_length: 15; cdr3_aa: CASSARPRGNSPLHF
v_call: TRBV4-2; cdr3_length: 17; cdr3_aa: CASRPTSGPKGKNIQYF
v_call: TRBV7-8; cdr3_length: 17; cdr3_aa: CASSFTFRRQGNTEAFF
v_call: TRBV19; cdr3_length: 12; cdr3_aa: CASSIIPSEQFF
v_call: TRBV5-6; cdr3_length: 13; cdr3_aa: CASSPDRNYGYTF
v_call: TRBV5-1; cdr3_length: 14; cdr3_aa: CASSLPGSWDEQYF
v_call: TRBV29-1; cdr3_length: 12; cdr3_aa: CSEGTAIYGYTF
v_call: TRBV11-2; cdr3_length: 11; cdr3_aa: CASSLGREQFF
v_call: TRBV28; cdr3_length: 15; cdr3_aa: CASSRGQGFGTEAFF
v_call: TRBV3-1/TRBV3-2; cdr3_length: 16; cdr3_aa: CASSPTSGQQHQPQHF
v_call: TRBV5-5; cdr3_length: 16; cdr3_aa: CASSLPMTGYTGELFF
v_call: TRBV28; cdr3_length: 16; cdr3_aa: CASSRAGLTSTNEQFF
v_call: TRBV2; cdr3_length: 12; cdr3_aa: CASSWESYEQYF
v_call: TRBV15; cdr3_length: 15; cdr3_aa: CATSSSITGGQPQHF
v_call: TRBV27; cdr3_length: 14; cdr3_aa: CASSLSLTIGKEFF
v_call: TRBV5-1; cdr3_length: 16; cdr3_aa: CASSLRGGIPNTEAFF
v_call: TRBV15; cdr3_length: 14; cdr3_aa: CATSSEPIQIKAFF
v_call: TRBV10-3; cdr3_length: 14; cdr3_aa: CAIRREDYNSPLHF
v_call: TRBV7-9; cdr3_length: 13; cdr3_aa: CASSLTGDYGYTF
v_call: TRBV2; cdr3_length: 16; cdr3_aa: CASDRDRLSSGNTIYF